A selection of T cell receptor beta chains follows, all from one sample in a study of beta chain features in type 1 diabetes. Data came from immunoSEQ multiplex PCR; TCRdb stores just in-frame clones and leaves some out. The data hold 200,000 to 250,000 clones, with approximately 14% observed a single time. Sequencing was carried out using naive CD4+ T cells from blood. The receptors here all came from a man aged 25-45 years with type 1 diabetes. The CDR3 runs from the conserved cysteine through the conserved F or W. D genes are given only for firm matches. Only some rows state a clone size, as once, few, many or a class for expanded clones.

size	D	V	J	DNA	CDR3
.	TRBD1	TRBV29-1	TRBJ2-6	TGCAGCGCGTTCGGGACAGGGGCTGGGGCCAACGTCCTGACTTTC	CSAFGTGAGANVLTF
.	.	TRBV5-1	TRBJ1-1	TGCGCCAGCAGCTTCAACCAACAGGTCCCTGAAGCTTTCTTT	CASSFNQQVPEAFF
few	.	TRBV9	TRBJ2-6	TGTGCCAGCAGCGAAAGGACAGTCATTCCCTCTGGGGCCAACGTCCTGACTTTC	CASSERTVIPSGANVLTF
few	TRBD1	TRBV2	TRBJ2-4	TGTGCCAGCAGCGCGGACAGGGGAAACATTCAGTACTTC	CASSADRGNIQYF
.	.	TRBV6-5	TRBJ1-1	TGTGCCAGCGGGCGGGCTCCGGACACTGAAGCTTTCTTT	CASGRAPDTEAFF
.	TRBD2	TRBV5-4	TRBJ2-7	TGTGCCAGCAGCCGGACTAGCGGGCCATCCTACGAGCAGTACTTC	CASSRTSGPSYEQYF
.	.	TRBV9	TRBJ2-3	TGTGCCAGCAGCGTAGGAGAGGGTACGCAGTATTTT	CASSVGEGTQYF
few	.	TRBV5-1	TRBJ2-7	TGCGCCAGCAGCCTACAGGGAGAGGCCTACGAGCAGTACTTC	CASSLQGEAYEQYF
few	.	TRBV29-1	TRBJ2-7	TGCAGCGGGGCGACAAGCTACGAGCAGTACTTC	CSGATSYEQYF
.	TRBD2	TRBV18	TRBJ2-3	TGTGCCAGCTCACCATTTAGCGGGGGTGACACAGATACGCAGTATTTT	CASSPFSGGDTDTQYF
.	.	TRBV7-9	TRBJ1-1	TGTGCCAGCAGCTCCTGGAGGGCTCAGAACACTGAAGCTTTCTTT	CASSSWRAQNTEAFF
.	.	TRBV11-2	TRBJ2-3	TGTGCCAGCAGCTTAGATGGCGGGACAGATACGCAGTATTTT	CASSLDGGTDTQYF